This TCR beta chain was found in a study of cytomegalovirus exposure and HLA in healthy donors (dated by TCRdb to about 2017). In terms of the full investigation: An earlier analysis of 587 of the donors reported about 250 Gb of sequence data and 100 million to 130 million unique TCR beta sequences from about 180 million T cells. An early release covering 500 to 750 HLA-typed donors comprised approximately 290 gigabases of sequencing data and around 80 million unique TCR sequences. Among the roughly 410 genotyped donors, about 85% belonged to the genetic ancestry cluster associated with self-reported Caucasian donors. The study was designed to test whether signatures of past pathogen exposure could be identified by cataloging public T cell receptors. The study used immunosequencing to profile the T cell repertoires of about 670 subjects and linked those repertoires to cytomegalovirus serostatus. Besides the first cohort of roughly 640 subjects, a separate validation cohort made up of 120 or so different subjects was used. High-throughput TCR immunosequencing, statistical association of individual TCRs with disease status, and machine learning were combined to predict cytomegalovirus infection status. A later analysis re-analyzed previously published TCR beta repertoires from roughly 630 donors and added high-resolution HLA genotyping to study TCR occurrence patterns. Rather than using new phenotypic data, the later analysis identified candidate immune exposures from TCR beta sequences and from how often those sequences occurred across donors. An earlier analysis of roughly 580 of the donors used high-throughput TCR beta sequencing to judge whether each TCR beta V gene segment behaved as functional or pseudogenic. Donor age, sex, ethnicity and CMV serostatus were compiled alongside the repertoire data. Genome-wide SNP genotypes for about 65% of the roughly 670 donors were used in a later genetic analysis, which treated that subset as a discovery cohort. Every discovery cohort repertoire had been produced on one sequencing platform. Both class I and class II loci were covered by HLA typing, at four-digit resolution. The number of typed donors differed by locus: roughly 620-640 for A, B, C, DRB1 and DQB1; approximately 520 for DQA1; over 600 for DPA1; and some 450 for DPB1. About five DR-DQ haplotypes were treated as single units for association and clustering because of strong linkage in the cohort. Among roughly 370 genotyped donors of the cohort, an average of about 240,000 unique TCR beta nucleotide sequences were sequenced per donor, around 20% of them non-productive.

The library was built by means of the immunoSEQ multiplex PCR assay. For the multiplex PCR, a mixture combining 60 forward primers for TCR Vbeta segments and 13 reverse primers for TCR Jbeta segments was used. Amplification of the CDR3 region of rearranged TCR beta genes was performed with a multiplex PCR assay on genomic DNA. The amplified TCR beta libraries were sequenced on the Illumina HiSeq System as 87-base-pair reads. Regarding the original processing steps: A later analysis counted around 72 million unique TCR beta chains across the roughly 700 repertoires, and 9 million to 14 million of these chains were shared by at least two donors. Raw reads were error-corrected and collapsed into unique sequences by a nearest-neighbor algorithm in which closely related sequences were merged to remove PCR and sequencing errors. Alignment of CDR3 sequences to IMGT reference sequences was used to assign V, D and J gene segments. For a sequence to be retained, a match of at least six nucleotides to both a V gene segment and a J gene segment was required. Rearrangements were called productive when the CDR3 lacked stop codons and stayed in frame with V and J; all others were non-productive. CDR3 was defined according to IMGT convention as the region running from the second conserved V-encoded cysteine to the conserved J-encoded phenylalanine. Sequences without an unambiguous match to a single V gene segment were excluded from the earlier analysis of almost 600 of the donors. In an earlier analysis of approximately 590 of the donors, V segments were called functional above 56.7% productive rearrangements and were called segregating when the between-donor standard deviation exceeded 5%. A statistical classification framework was built to diagnose cytomegalovirus status from the catalog of TCR beta chain sequences. In a later analysis, V and J genes were assigned by comparing TCR nucleotide sequences against IMGT/GENE-DB human TR gene sequences. The TCRdist pipeline was used in a later analysis to assign CDR3 sequences and most-parsimonious VDJ recombination scenarios. In a later analysis, each TCR beta chain was defined by its CDR3 amino acid sequence together with its V-gene family, and reads lacking a unique V-gene family were excluded. A later analysis removed nearly 600 highly shared, low-generation-probability nucleotide sequences to deal with suspected cross-contamination and a sequencing artifact. For each public chain, a later analysis derived a clonal expansion index from normalized ranks of inferred template counts within each repertoire. In a later analysis, generation probabilities were computed using a VDJ recombination model fitted to out-of-frame rearrangements, and the results were checked against IGoR. Hypergeometric tests were used in a later analysis to score TCR-TCR, TCR-HLA and TCR-CMV co-occurrence, with a repertoire-size bias correction applied to the TCR pairs. A later analysis estimated false discovery rates by permuting HLA or CMV assignments 20 times. In a later analysis, co-occurring TCRs were grouped with DBSCAN, and TCRdist sequence similarity was added when clustering was performed within HLA-allele-positive subsets. Co-occurrence clustering excluded repertoires with fewer than 30,000 or more than 120,000 public chains, plus five with anomalous nucleotide sharing. This is the immuneACCESS table as TCRdb keeps it, with only in-frame sequences that have V and J called. A part of the clones is gone; compared with another copy, unresolved V genes explain less than half, and the rest is unexplained. That table is the source of V, J and clone size, and D and trimming were worked out from the DNA. The sample table holds about 210,000 clones, of which roughly 78% were seen once. Around 0.45% of the sample lies in the top ten.

Overall study outcomes, separate from this receptor: In the study, some 180 TCR beta chains were listed as associated with cytomegalovirus. In a later analysis, most CMV-associated TCR beta chains were found to appear HLA-restricted, with HLA associations seemingly driven largely by CMV exposure. Because counts were too low, 15 to 20 rarely observed V segments, including chromosome 9 orphons, were left out of the earlier analysis of a few hundred of the donors. According to a later analysis, TCR association rates differed among HLA loci, with DRB1 alleles showing the most associated TCRs and HLA-C alleles showing the fewest. According to the authors, the approach could potentially be generalized to other disease states and immunological phenotypes. Correlated functional status among segregating V segments might be attributable to linkage disequilibrium, but an unknown experimental factor could not be ruled out. While some public TCRs were present in many individuals, most TCR sequences turned up only very rarely across donors. A further reported finding was that TCR beta sequences accurately predicted the HLA-A and HLA-B alleles for most subjects in the first cohort. Sequencing depth was assumed to be roughly uniform across donors in the presence/absence analyses, though that assumption may not hold. Only TCR beta chains were sequenced in this cohort, and the absence of alpha or paired-chain data limited detectable features. A later analysis associated around 16,000 TCR beta sequences with specific HLA alleles at a false discovery rate of 0.05. The only immune exposure information available for the cohort was CMV serostatus. In both the original and validation cohorts, the classifier was reported to diagnose cytomegalovirus status with high specificity and sensitivity. In an earlier analysis of over 550 of the donors, most TCR beta V segments were observed in productive rearrangements about 90% or about 30% of the time, broadly matching IMGT annotations. A later genetic analysis reported fewer N-insertions in productive TCRs among donors in an Asian-associated ancestry cluster than the roughly 700-donor mean. Because HLA typing was missing for some donors at each locus, association tests included only the typed subset. Compared with equally common non-associated chains, HLA-associated TCR beta chains in a later analysis were more clonally expanded and had lower generation probabilities. When HLA alleles, especially DR and DQ, strongly co-occurred, attributing TCR associations to individual alleles was difficult. Several of the top co-occurrence clusters appeared to be linked to parvovirus B19, influenza, CMV and Epstein-Barr virus, according to a later analysis. A later genetic analysis associated a missense DCLRE1C variant with V-gene and J-gene trimming of TCR beta chains, and an independent cohort replicated the association. Three of the identified cytomegalovirus-associated TCR beta chains were confirmed in vitro to be specific for cytomegalovirus antigens. The sequencing pipeline was judged likely to have produced a cluster of highly shared sequence variants as a technical artifact.

The cohort consisted of 666 healthy bone marrow donors. At the time of sampling, all cohort members were nominally healthy, though unrecorded immune exposures were likely present. The donor was CMV seronegative and belonged to the group of more than 300 seronegative cohort members. A peripheral blood sample was collected from each donor, and TCR beta sequencing was performed on peripheral blood mononuclear cells. The Qiagen DNeasy Blood Extraction Kit was used to extract genomic DNA from the blood cell samples. In the case of this clone: The antigen it recognizes is unknown. No much larger clone exists at a distance of one base, and base qualities are not known.

The sequence derives from a boy younger than 18 in good health and CMV-seronegative. The sequenced sample was PBMCs.

CDR3 loop: CASSLEGGNTEAFF. The nucleotides are TGTGCCAGCAGCCTCGAGGGTGGGAACACTGAAGCTTTCTTT. The chain was built from TRBV4-2 and TRBJ1-1; no D gene can be assigned with confidence. The germline V gene gives CDR1 as LGHNA and CDR2 as YNFKEQ. From cysteine to phenylalanine, the CDR3 is 14 amino acids long. Here the CDR3 DNA is all that survives: 42 bases in frame from base 1. V lost 4 bases and J lost 1 base; the stretch between them is 10 bases long.